One and the same sample provided the 20 T cell receptor beta chains below, sequenced in a study of graft-versus-host responses after intestinal transplantation. This table comes from immunoSEQ multiplex PCR, and its TCRdb copy is limited to in-frame clones, with some not included. The table records over 10,000 clones, 70% to 85% of them present only once. Sequences were derived from PBMCs, sampled roughly 310 days after intestinal transplant. The source of these receptors is a human patient who received an intestinal transplant, so some T cells may come from the graft donor.

With respect to this clone: Other DNA sequences within the sample encode an identical CDR3. The V gene is TRBV9, the J gene TRBJ2-6; D is unresolved. Germline loops: CDR1 SGDLS, CDR2 YYNGEE. Trimming cost V 0 bases and J 0 bases, with 4 bases left between them. The CDR3 consists of 15 residues. The CDR3 reads CASSVVGSGANVLTF. For the CDR3, the DNA is TGTGCCAGCAGCGTAGTAGGCTCTGGGGCCAACGTCCTGACTTTC.

V and J are TRBV13 and TRBJ1-1, with D possibly matching TRBD1 (6 bases). Germline loops: CDR1 PRHDT, CDR2 FYEKMQ (reference sequence). Trimming took off 3 bases at V and 8 bases at J, with 7 bases between the two ends. CDR3 length: 11 residues. CDR3 in DNA: TGTGCCAGCAGCTTTACAGGGGAAGCTTTCTTT. Protein sequence: CASSFTGEAFF.

The chain recombines TRBV10-3 with TRBJ1-2; D is ambiguous. Trimming left V 2 bases short and J 0 bases short, with 7 bases between. The CDR3 spans 14 residues. CDR1 is ENHRY, CDR2 SYGVKD, per germline. The CDR3 bases are TGTGCCATCAGTGAGCTCGGAGCTAACTATGGCTACACCTTC. Translating gives CAISELGANYGYTF.

The gene calls are TRBV6-7 and TRBJ2-6; D could derive from TRBD1 or TRBD2 (5 bases each). TRBV6-7 is given ORF status, its function remaining uncertain. V was shortened by 0 bases and J by 0 bases, with 15 bases between the two germline ends. This CDR3 is 19 amino acids long. Here the CDR3 reads CASSYSGVGQNSGANVLTF. CDR3 DNA sequence: TGTGCCAGCAGTTACTCGGGGGTGGGGCAAAACTCTGGGGCCAACGTCCTGACTTTC.

This sequence joins TRBV5-1 and TRBJ1-5; D gene unclear. Germline V lookup: CDR1 SGHRS, CDR2 YFSETQ. V lost 0 bases and J lost 1, with 11 bases in between. The CDR3 totals 16 residues. For the CDR3, the DNA is TGCGCCAGCAGCTTGGAGGCGGGCGGGAGCAATCAGCCCCAGCATTTT. This encodes CASSLEAGGSNQPQHF.

The rearrangement joins TRBV7-7 to TRBJ2-1; perhaps TRBD2 as D (6 bases). Germline V gene lookup returns CDR1 SSHAT and CDR2 FNYEAQ (reference sequence). This CDR3 is 13 amino acids long. In DNA form, the CDR3 reads TGTGCTACCCCCGGGGGCTCCTACAATGAGCAGTTCTTC. As protein: CATPGGSYNEQFF. Together with reference TRBV7-7 and TRBJ2-1, the CDR3 gives the full variable domain: GAGVSQSPRYKVTKRGQDVTLRCDPISSHATLYWYQQALGQGPEFLTYFNYEAQPDKSGLPSDRFSAERPEGSISTLTIQRTEQRDSAMYRCATPGGSYNEQFFGPGTRLTVL.

The chain couples TRBV2 to TRBJ2-1, with D perhaps matching TRBD2 (5 bases). Trimming left V 0 bases short and J 9 bases short, with 6 bases between. Per the germline V gene, CDR1 is SNHLY and CDR2 is FYNNEI. This CDR3 is 12 amino acids long. In DNA, the CDR3 is TGTGCCAGCAGTGAAGCTAGCGTTGAGCAGTTCTTC. It codes for CASSEASVEQFF.

The chain has TRBV6-5 and TRBJ2-1, with D perhaps being TRBD1 or TRBD2 (5 bases each). Germline V lookup: CDR1 MNHEY, CDR2 SVGAGI. V was shortened by 2 bases and J by 0 bases, with 8 bases between the two germline ends. The CDR3 loop spans 15 amino acids. DNA for the CDR3: TGTGCCAGCAGTTACCGGGACGGCTCCTACAATGAGCAGTTCTTC. Translating gives CASSYRDGSYNEQFF.

This chain's CDR3 is CASSPGTATDTQYF. CDR3 coding DNA: TGTGCCAGCAGCCCCGGGACAGCCACAGATACGCAGTATTTT. The chain uses TRBV6-5 and TRBJ2-3, with TRBD1 matching over 7 bases. Germline assignment: CDR1 MNHEY and CDR2 SVGAGI. The CDR3 runs to 14 residues. The V segment lost 6 bases and the J segment 2 bases; nucleotides outside the gene matches: 5.

This chain joins TRBV19 and TRBJ1-2; D remains ambiguous. V lost 5 bases and J lost 0, with 7 bases in between. There are 13 residues in the CDR3. Germline-derived CDR1 and CDR2 are LNHDA and SQIVND (reference sequence). CDR3 residues: CASSVSPNYGYTF. The CDR3 DNA is TGTGCCAGTAGTGTGTCCCCTAACTATGGCTACACCTTC.

The rearrangement links TRBV7-3 to TRBJ2-7; TRBD2 matches at 7 bases. CDR1 is SGHTA and CDR2 is FQGTGA in the germline V gene. V lost 1 base, J lost 3 bases, and 6 bases stayed unmatched. This CDR3 is 15 amino acids long. The CDR3 DNA reads as TGTGCCAGCAGCTTAAGTGCGGGGGTCCACTACGAGCAGTACTTC. It codes for CASSLSAGVHYEQYF. The full variable domain, with the rest looked up from reference TRBV7-3 and TRBJ2-7, is GAGVSQTPSNKVTEKGKYVELRCDPISGHTALYWYRQSLGQGPEFLIYFQGTGAADDSGLPNDRFFAVRPEGSVSTLKIQRTERGDSAVYLCASSLSAGVHYEQYFGPGTRLTVT.

In this sample, this clone turned up once. The J gene is TRBJ1-1, the V gene TRBV5-1; D perhaps matches TRBD1 (5 bases). Germline CDR1 SGHRS, CDR2 YFSETQ. Trimming removed 0 bases from V and 0 bases from J, with 6 bases in between. This CDR3 spans 14 amino acids. Here the CDR3 DNA reads TGCGCCAGCAGCTTGGAGGGGTTGAACACTGAAGCTTTCTTT. Translating gives CASSLEGLNTEAFF.

The gene calls are TRBV29-1 and TRBJ2-7, with TRBD2 matching 7 bases. The CDR3 runs 12 residues. Per germline, CDR1 SQVTM and CDR2 ANQGSEA. V was clipped by 7 bases and J by 7 bases; unmatched bases: 10. The CDR3 DNA sequence: TGCAGCGGATGTCGACTAGCCAGGGAGCAGTACTTC. It translates to CSGCRLAREQYF.

The rearrangement links TRBV5-6 to TRBJ2-5; unclear D gene. The CDR3 totals 11 residues. Trimming removed 2 bases at V and 4 bases at J, with 3 bases between. From germline, CDR1 is SGHDT and CDR2 YYEEEE. As DNA, the CDR3 is TGTGCCAGCAGCTTTGGAGAGACCCAGTACTTC. This encodes CASSFGETQYF.

The V gene is TRBV9, the J gene TRBJ2-3; D call uncertain. Trimming shortened V by 1 base and J by 4 bases, and 4 bases separated the two germline ends. The CDR3 has 12 amino acids. Germline V lookup: CDR1 SGDLS, CDR2 YYNGEE. The CDR3 coding sequence is TGTGCCAGCAGCGTAAACGCAGATACGCAGTATTTT. The encoded protein is CASSVNADTQYF.

This rearrangement joins TRBV5-1 to TRBJ2-3, with D possibly matching TRBD2 (6 bases). V lost 0 bases and J lost 0, with 14 bases in between. The CDR3 has 17 residues. Per germline, CDR1 SGHRS and CDR2 YFSETQ. The CDR3, as DNA: TGCGCCAGCAGCTTGGGACGGGGGTCTCCTAGCACAGATACGCAGTATTTT. Protein: CASSLGRGSPSTDTQYF. The full variable domain, with the rest looked up from reference TRBV5-1 and TRBJ2-3, is KAGVTQTPRYLIKTRGQQVTLSCSPISGHRSVSWYQQTPGQGLQFLFEYFSETQRNKGNFPGRFSGRQFSNSRSEMNVSTLELGDSALYLCASSLGRGSPSTDTQYFGPGTRLTVL.

The V gene is TRBV7-9, the J gene TRBJ2-7; 7 bases agree with TRBD2. The trim removed 1 base at V and 2 bases at J, leaving 2 bases unmatched. The length of the CDR3 is 14 residues. Looked up from germline, CDR1 is SEHNR and CDR2 is FQNEAQ (reference sequence). CDR3 region: CASSLEGRAYEQYF. DNA of the CDR3: TGTGCCAGCAGCTTAGAGGGGAGGGCCTACGAGCAGTACTTC. The variable domain in full, completed from reference TRBV7-9 and TRBJ2-7, reads DTGVSQNPRHKITKRGQNVTFRCDPISEHNRLYWYRQTLGQGPEFLTYFQNEAQLEKSRLLSDRFSAERPKGSFSTLEIQRTEQGDSAMYLCASSLEGRAYEQYFGPGTRLTVT.

This clone occurred once. The chain employs TRBV10-3 and TRBJ2-7; 11 bases match TRBD2. The ends lost 2 bases at V and 3 bases at J; junction bases unmatched: 6. Germline values: CDR1 ENHRY, CDR2 SYGVKD. The CDR3 runs 16 residues. The CDR3 sequence is CAISETTSGGNYEQYF. CDR3 in DNA: TGTGCCATCAGTGAGACCACTAGCGGGGGAAACTACGAGCAGTACTTC.

This chain uses TRBV10-1 with TRBJ2-3, with D unresolved. CDR1 and CDR2 from the germline V gene are WNHNN and SYGVQD (reference sequence). This CDR3 region has 13 residues. The germline V and J ends were trimmed by 3 bases and 0 bases, with 4 bases remaining between them. This CDR3 reads CASSDGSTDTQYF. In DNA, the CDR3 is TGCGCCAGCAGTGACGGGAGCACAGATACGCAGTATTTT.

This sequence joins TRBV21-1 and TRBJ1-6; TRBD1 was called by the table and not checked on the DNA. TRBV21-1 is noted as a pseudogene. The CDR3 extends over 15 amino acids. The CDR3 nucleotides read TGTGCCAGCAGGACAGGGAGCTCCTATAATTCACCCCTCCACTTT. Amino acid sequence: CASRTGSSYNSPLHF.